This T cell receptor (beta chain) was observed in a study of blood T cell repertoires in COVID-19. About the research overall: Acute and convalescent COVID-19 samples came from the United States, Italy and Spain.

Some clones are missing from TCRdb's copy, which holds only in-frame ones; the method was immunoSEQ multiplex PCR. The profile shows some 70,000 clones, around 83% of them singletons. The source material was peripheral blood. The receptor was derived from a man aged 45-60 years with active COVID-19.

The CDR3: CASSHVRQGVREQYF. The DNA for the CDR3 is TGCGCCAGCAGCCACGTCCGACAGGGGGTACGCGAGCAGTACTTC. This chain connects TRBV4-1 to TRBJ2-7, with TRBD1 identical over 9 bases. CDR1 MGHRA and CDR2 YSYEKL come from the germline V gene. CDR3 length: 15 amino acids. V lost 3 bases and J lost 6; bases outside the gene matches: 9.